The 20 T cell receptor beta chains below were found in one sample sequenced in a study of T-cell reconstitution after alpha-beta-depleted transplantation in children. Molecular barcoding with unique molecular identifiers was used for the TCRbeta library. TCRdb reprocessed the PCR reads via MiXCR and lists one record per CDR3 protein. The sample has approximately 210,000 distinct CDR3 sequences, more than 12% seen once. The specimen was PBMCs from the stem cell graft donor, collected from the stem cell graft. The receptors here all came from a human donor who donated a stem cell graft to a child with acute lymphoblastic leukemia.

This clonotype appeared a single time. The rearrangement links TRBV20-1 to TRBJ2-7; TRBD1 matches 7 bases. CDR1 is DFQATT and CDR2 is SNEGSKA in the germline V gene (reference sequence). V shed 3 bases, J shed 2 bases, and the junction held 4 bases outside the gene matches. The CDR3 consists of 13 residues. As DNA, the CDR3 is TGCAGTGCTAGCCTTGGGACAGCCTACGAGCAGTACTTC. Translating it yields CSASLGTAYEQYF.

This clonotype was seen a few times. DNA for the CDR3: TGTGCCAGCAGCTTAGACGCGACAGGATTCTTTTCCTACGAGCAGTACTTC. It is translated as CASSLDATGFFSYEQYF. This chain uses TRBV11-2 with TRBJ2-7; D perhaps matches TRBD1 (6 bases). CDR3 length equals 17 residues. Per the germline V gene, CDR1 is SGHAT and CDR2 is FQNNGV. Trimming stripped 0 bases from V and 1 base from J, with 16 bases between.

This clonotype was recorded many times. The rearrangement links TRBV6-2 or TRBV6-3 to TRBJ2-1; 7 nucleotides agree with TRBD1. CDR1 MNHEY and CDR2 SVGEGT come from the germline V gene. The CDR3 totals 15 residues. V lost 5 bases to trimming and J lost 2 bases; unmatched junction nucleotides: 6. CDR3 region: CASSGGQTTYNEQFF. CDR3 DNA sequence: TGTGCCAGCAGTGGGGGACAGACAACCTACAATGAGCAGTTCTTC.

Comment on this clonotype: A read error may account for a junction end that differs from germline. The rearrangement uses TRBV5-1 and TRBJ2-7, with 9 bases that match TRBD1. The CDR3 loop spans 14 amino acids. Germline CDR1 reads SGHRS; CDR2 reads YFSETQ. The chain's CDR3 is CACSVGTGTNEQYF. Written as DNA, the CDR3 is TGCGCCTGCAGCGTCGGGACAGGGACGAACGAGCAGTACTTC.

The table lists this clonotype with many counts. The chain has TRBV7-9 and TRBJ1-1; D gene ambiguous. V was pared by 3 bases and J by 1 base, with 9 bases between. The CDR3 length is 14 residues. Germline V lookup: CDR1 SEHNR, CDR2 FQNEAQ (reference sequence). The CDR3 bases are TGTGCCAGCAGCTTGGGAAATGGGAACACTGAAGCTTTCTTT. Translation: CASSLGNGNTEAFF. The entire variable domain, with the rest obtained from reference TRBV7-9 and TRBJ1-1, is as follows: DTGVSQNPRHKITKRGQNVTFRCDPISEHNRLYWYRQTLGQGPEFLTYFQNEAQLEKSRLLSDRFSAERPKGSFSTLEIQRTEQGDSAMYLCASSLGNGNTEAFFGQGTRLTVV.

This chain connects TRBV2 to TRBJ2-7; a possible D gene is TRBD2 (6 bases). This CDR3 contains 15 residues. V shed 8 bases and J shed 5 bases, with 22 bases lying between them. CDR1 and CDR2 (germline): SNHLY, FYNNEI. CDR3 DNA: TGTGCCAGCGGGCGGGGAGCGGGCTATGGCGACGAGCAGTACTTC. It translates to CASGRGAGYGDEQYF.

The table lists this clonotype with many counts. The chain uses TRBV5-5 and TRBJ1-6; TRBD1 agrees at 7 bases. Germline assignment: CDR1 SGHKS and CDR2 YYEKEE (reference sequence). The length of the CDR3 is 16 residues. V shed 4 bases and J 9 bases; nucleotides not matched to a gene: 13. CDR3 sequence (DNA): TGTGCCAGCAGCATCGGACAGGCCCGGGCTGGTTCACCCCTCCACTTT. Its translation is CASSIGQARAGSPLHF. Supplemented by reference TRBV5-5 and TRBJ1-6, the full variable domain reads DAGVTQSPTHLIKTRGQQVTLRCSPISGHKSVSWYQQVLGQGPQFIFQYYEKEERGRGNFPDRFSARQFPNYSSELNVNALLLGDSALYLCASSIGQARAGSPLHFGNGTRLTVT.

This clonotype appeared many times. The chain has TRBV11-3 and TRBJ2-1; D call uncertain. Germline-derived CDR1 and CDR2 are SGHNT and YENEEA. The CDR3 covers 13 residues. V shed 1 base and J shed 5 bases, with 6 bases lying between them. CDR3 protein: CASSLAANNEQFF. The CDR3, as DNA: TGTGCCAGCAGCTTAGCGGCGAACAATGAGCAGTTCTTC.

Only a few counts were recorded for this clonotype. The chain uses TRBV28 and TRBJ1-1; D possibly corresponds to TRBD1 (5 bases). Germline V gene data show CDR1 as MDHEN and CDR2 as SYDVKM. The CDR3 totals 12 residues. Deletions cut 5 bases from V and 8 bases from J, with 12 bases between. The CDR3 loop reads CASSGATLEAFF. The CDR3 DNA sequence: TGTGCCAGCAGTGGGGCTACACTAGAAGCTTTCTTT. Combining the CDR3 with reference TRBV28 and TRBJ1-1 gives the whole variable domain DVKVTQSSRYLVKRTGEKVFLECVQDMDHENMFWYRQDPGLGLRLIYFSYDVKMKEKGDIPEGYSVSREKKERFSLILESASTNQTSMYLCASSGATLEAFFGQGTRLTVV.

The CDR3 reads CASSLRLEQYF. CDR3 in DNA: TGTGCCAGCAGCTTGAGGCTCGAGCAGTACTTC. The chain combines TRBV5-6 with TRBJ2-7, with D hard to call. The length of the CDR3 is 11 residues. Trimming removed 1 base at V and 6 bases at J, with 5 bases between. In germline, CDR1 is SGHDT, CDR2 YYEEEE.

As concerns this clonotype: With a much larger clone just one base away, this may be a read error. V and J are TRBV5-1 and TRBJ2-7; D could derive from TRBD1 or TRBD2 (5 bases each). Germline assignment: CDR1 SGHRS and CDR2 YFSETQ. Trimming left V 4 bases short and J 10 bases short, with 18 bases between. The CDR3 is 13 amino acids. The CDR3 DNA sequence: TGCGCCAGCAGCCTCACCGGGGCGGCGCGACAGTACTTC. Its protein product is CASSLTGAARQYF.

This clonotype was found many times. DNA of the CDR3: TGCGCCAGCAGGGACATTATGAACACTGAAGCTTTCTTT. It yields the protein CASRDIMNTEAFF. The chain joins TRBV5-1 to TRBJ1-1, with D possibly TRBD1 on 5 matching bases. The CDR3 consists of 13 residues. Germline CDR1 is SGHRS and CDR2 is YFSETQ. The V and J ends lost 5 bases and 0 bases respectively, with 8 bases between them.

This clonotype occurred many times. This chain connects TRBV6-5 to TRBJ1-2, with 10 bases lining up with TRBD1. Germline values: CDR1 MNHEY, CDR2 SVGAGI. With V trimmed by 6 bases and J by 3 bases, 1 base remained unmatched. The CDR3 loop spans 13 amino acids. CDR3 region: CASRTGGYYGYTF. The CDR3, as DNA: TGTGCCAGCAGGACAGGGGGCTACTATGGCTACACCTTC.

This clonotype was found many times. This sequence joins TRBV29-1 and TRBJ1-3, with D unresolved. CDR1 is SQVTM and CDR2 is ANQGSEA in the germline V gene. This CDR3 has 13 amino acids. V was pared by 4 bases and J by 2 bases, with 9 bases between. The CDR3 sequence: CSVAEGAGNTIYF. The DNA of the CDR3 is TGCAGCGTTGCGGAGGGTGCTGGAAACACCATATATTTT.

This clonotype was seen repeatedly, ten times or more. The chain joins TRBV28 to TRBJ2-7; 9 bases are shared with TRBD1. CDR1 is MDHEN and CDR2 is SYDVKM in the germline V gene. V dropped 7 bases and J dropped 1; count of bases not matched to a gene: 8. This CDR3 is built from 15 residues. The CDR3: CASTETGGASYEQYF. In nucleotides, the CDR3 is TGTGCCAGCACCGAAACAGGGGGCGCGTCCTACGAGCAGTACTTC. Complete variable domain (other parts from reference TRBV28 and TRBJ2-7): DVKVTQSSRYLVKRTGEKVFLECVQDMDHENMFWYRQDPGLGLRLIYFSYDVKMKEKGDIPEGYSVSREKKERFSLILESASTNQTSMYLCASTETGGASYEQYFGPGTRLTVT.

The table lists this clonotype with many counts. The chain recombines TRBV11-3 with TRBJ1-4; D gene ambiguous. The V gene lost 4 bases and the J gene lost 10 bases, with 10 bases spanning the gap. The germline gives CDR1 SGHNT, CDR2 YENEEA. The CDR3 is 12 amino acids. CDR3 DNA sequence: TGTGCCAGCAGCTCAACTCGGGGAAAACTGTTTTTT. Its protein product is CASSSTRGKLFF.

The chain joins TRBV11-3 to TRBJ2-3, with TRBD2 matching over 9 bases. The V gene end was trimmed by 1 base and the J gene end by 2 bases; junction bases not matched to a gene: 4. The germline V gene has CDR1 SGHNT and CDR2 YENEEA. The CDR3 length is 16 residues. The CDR3 spells CASSLGLAEITDTQYF. CDR3 nucleotides: TGTGCCAGCAGCTTAGGACTAGCGGAGATCACAGATACGCAGTATTTT.

In its sample, this clonotype was seen a few times. V is TRBV20-1 and J is TRBJ2-1; either TRBD1 or TRBD2 may fit D (5 bases each). Per the germline V gene, CDR1 is DFQATT and CDR2 is SNEGSKA (reference sequence). The CDR3 sequence is 14 residues long. Trimming left V 8 bases short and J 7 bases short, with 21 bases between. CDR3 sequence (DNA): TGCAGTTCCGCTGACCGGGACCCTTGGAATGAGCAGTTCTTC. As protein: CSSADRDPWNEQFF.

This rearrangement joins TRBV12-3 or TRBV12-4 to TRBJ2-7, with 7 bases lining up with TRBD1. V was pared by 4 bases and J by 4 bases, with 10 bases of the junction left unmatched. The CDR3 loop spans 15 amino acids. Here the CDR3 DNA reads TGTGCCAGCAGTTCCCCCCGTTCAGGGGGATACGAGCAGTACTTC. It translates to CASSSPRSGGYEQYF.

This clonotype was counted a few times. The genes are TRBV7-6 and TRBJ2-7; 12 bases fit TRBD2. The CDR3 runs 15 residues. Germline CDR1 SGHVS, CDR2 FNYEAQ. Trimming cost V 7 bases and J 3 bases; bases outside gene matches: 7. Here the CDR3 DNA reads TGTGCCAGCACCAATACGACTAGCGGGAGCTACGAGCAGTACTTC. Translation: CASTNTTSGSYEQYF.